This TCR beta chain was found in a study of blood T cell repertoires in COVID-19. The wider study: The study drew acute and convalescent COVID-19 samples from the United States, Italy and Spain. T cells, B-cell-depleted T cells, or PBMCs supplied cDNA or gDNA.

CDR1 SNHLY and CDR2 FYNNEI come from the germline V gene. The trim removed 10 bases at V and 9 bases at J, leaving 11 bases unmatched. This CDR3 comprises 14 residues. Methods used by the authors: The assay estimated nucleated cells by amplifying reference gene primers. Measured with immunoSEQ multiplex PCR; TCRdb has only the in-frame clones, and not every one. That table gives V, J and clone size, and the DNA gave D and trimming. The data show around 80,000 clones, around 81% seen once. This clonotype originated in a human donor in a cohort sampled during active COVID-19. The sample was peripheral blood. This chain links TRBV2 with TRBJ1-3; the match to TRBD1 covers 11 bases. The CDR3: CATKTGTGGFTIYF. CDR3 DNA: TGTGCCACCAAGACCGGGACAGGGGGTTTCACCATATATTTT.